This T cell receptor beta chain was captured by sequencing in a study of shared clonotypes between healthy human individuals. Several immunoSEQ plates received, in even portions, the genomic DNA of each subset. Profiling relied on immunoSEQ multiplex PCR, and the TCRdb table lists in-frame clones only, not all of them. The data show some 500,000 clones, 79% seen once. V lost 4 bases, J lost 4 bases, and 7 bases stayed unmatched. The CDR3 totals 16 residues. CDR1 SGHAT and CDR2 FQNNGV come from the germline V gene. This clone turned up a few times. The rearrangement uses TRBV11-2 and TRBJ2-5; 12 bases match TRBD2. Sequenced: PBMCs. The TCR was taken from a woman in her thirties or forties in good health. Some clones in this sample may be carry-over from other donors' samples. CDR3 nucleotides: TGTGCCAGCAGCTCCGGACTAGCGGGATCCCTAGAGACCCAGTACTTC. Translating gives CASSSGLAGSLETQYF.